This TCR beta chain is drawn from a study of beta chain features in type 1 diabetes. Study as a whole: The patient and healthy donor groups were comparable for age, gender and cell yields.

Expressed TCRB transcripts were sequenced because the isolated RNA had all been reverse transcribed beforehand. Deep immunoSEQ sequencing covered naive, central memory and regulatory T cell samples. The data were produced by immunoSEQ multiplex PCR, yet TCRdb's version contains in-frame clones alone and is incomplete. The sample lists about 160,000 clones; 9% were seen once. This CDR3 is 15 amino acids long. V shed 7 bases and J shed 0 bases, with 15 bases lying between them. The V gene's germline CDR1 is SQVTM and CDR2 ANQGSEA. Only one heparinised blood draw was taken per donor, and its volume averaged approximately 0.11 L. Study findings and constraints: Relative to healthy donors, patients appeared to have naive, central memory and Treg TCRB repertoires that were more similar. There was a moderate but significant shortening of TCRB CDR3s in all four CD4+ subsets of Type 1 diabetes patients.

Of note for this clone: The antigen remains undetermined.

The chain employs TRBV29-1 and TRBJ1-4, with D possibly TRBD1 on 6 matching bases. The TCR comes from a woman aged 30 to 39 with type 1 diabetes. Sequencing input: central memory CD4+ T cells from blood. The CDR3 nucleotides are TGCAGCGCCTCAGCGGGGGCTGCAACTAATGAAAAACTGTTTTTT. Translated, it gives CSASAGAATNEKLFF. Full variable domain (outside the CDR3, taken from reference TRBV29-1 and TRBJ1-4): SAVISQKPSRDICQRGTSLTIQCQVDSQVTMMFWYRQQPGQSLTLIATANQGSEATYESGFVIDKFPISRPNLTFSTLTVSNMSPEDSSIYLCSASAGAATNEKLFFGSGTQLSVL.